This entry describes one T cell receptor beta chain. This clonotype has a handful of counts. Its specific antigen is unknown. This may arise from a read error, as a much more abundant clone is one base away. The CDR3 sequence holds 15 residues, the cysteine and phenylalanine included. The DNA shown is the 45-base CDR3, in frame from base 1. The germline V gene yields SGHRS for CDR1 and YFSETQ for CDR2. Trimming at the junction amounts to 7 bases on V and 7 bases on J, and the germline ends lie 24 bases apart. Library preparation used 5' RACE. Sequencing relied on an Illumina HiSeq 2500. A second PCR of roughly 7 to 12 cycles was performed with a sample-barcoded 5' primer and a J-beta primer mix. A unique molecular identifier was introduced onto each TCR beta cDNA molecule by a template-switch 5' adaptor carrying 12 random nucleotides. Each sample yielded at least 3 million CDR3-containing paired-end reads. First-strand cDNA synthesis was performed from all RNA using the Mint cDNA synthesis kit, with priming by a TRBC-specific oligonucleotide. Following uracil-DNA glycosylase treatment, a first 18-cycle PCR with universal primers M1SS and BC2_uni_R was performed on all cDNA. The authors' analysis ran thus. Normalization of each sample was performed by random selection of 1 million high-quality reads, each carrying a distinct molecular identifier. Instead of being binned into consensus sequences, reads with shared molecular identifiers were discarded. MiTCR, with a Q25 quality threshold and the strictest error-elimination algorithm, was used for CDR3 identification, clonotype clustering and error correction. Lower-bound total TCR beta diversity was estimated with a nonparametric unseen species model using Euler transformation. The public reads were reanalyzed by TCRdb: fastp trimming at Q25, MiXCR alignment, in-frame beta chains only. When rows share a CDR3 protein, they turn into one entry using the most common DNA and genes. The V and J calls here are based on TCRdb, not the publication. Within this sample are 550,000 to 650,000 distinct CDR3 sequences, with approximately 30% of them counted one time only. The ten largest clones capture 15% to 19% of the sample.

The 39 donors, aged 6 to 90 years, were systemically healthy Caucasian individuals from Russia. Roughly 10 milliliters of peripheral blood were drawn from each donor into EDTA-treated Vacutainer tubes. PBMCs were isolated by Ficoll-Paque density-gradient centrifugation, with at least 6 million obtained per sample. Total RNA, at least 6 micrograms per sample, was extracted from PBMCs with Trizol reagent. For every donor, an aliquot of PBMCs went through flow cytometry to measure the percentages of naive CD45RAhigh/CD27high T cells. The data were obtained in a study of blood T cells in healthy people across ages (dated by TCRdb to the mid-2010s). A note on the overall study: In model experiments, roughly one uniquely barcoded TCR beta cDNA molecule per two T cells was captured by template switching. Donors of different ages were randomly distributed across sequencing lanes to avoid experimental bias. To track age-related changes in TCR beta repertoire diversity, the study relied on deep sequencing normalized with unique cDNA molecular identifiers. For two donors (one aged 18 to 30 and one aged 80 or older), the study analyzed two additional independent replicas of 1 million unique cDNA reads from the same blood draw. Four age groups were formed from the donors: young (average approximately 15 years), middle-aged (approximately 39), aged (around 68) and long-lived (about 80). Points the paper makes about the study in general: Conclusive comparison of naive and antigen-experienced compartments was prevented by the profiling of bulk unsorted PBMCs. Observed TCR beta diversity correlated strongly with the percentage of naive T cells measured by flow cytometry. Observed TCR beta diversity per million T cells fell roughly linearly with age, and a significant reduction was already apparent by age about 43. Estimates of total diversity from one million sequenced T cells were regarded as lower bounds and underestimates. Compared with the aged group, the long-lived group had more naive CD4+ T cells, fewer expanded clones and increased TCR diversity, suggesting age selection. The CMV infection status of donors was not known, potentially confounding age-related changes in expanded clonotypes.

The sample consisted of blood. This chain joins TRBV5-1 to TRBJ2-7; no D gene is confidently identified. The TCR was taken from a woman of 80 years or more in good health. The DNA sequence is as follows: TGCGCCAGCCTTCAGGACCGCATCGGTAACCATGAGCAGTACTTC. This codes for CASLQDRIGNHEQYF.